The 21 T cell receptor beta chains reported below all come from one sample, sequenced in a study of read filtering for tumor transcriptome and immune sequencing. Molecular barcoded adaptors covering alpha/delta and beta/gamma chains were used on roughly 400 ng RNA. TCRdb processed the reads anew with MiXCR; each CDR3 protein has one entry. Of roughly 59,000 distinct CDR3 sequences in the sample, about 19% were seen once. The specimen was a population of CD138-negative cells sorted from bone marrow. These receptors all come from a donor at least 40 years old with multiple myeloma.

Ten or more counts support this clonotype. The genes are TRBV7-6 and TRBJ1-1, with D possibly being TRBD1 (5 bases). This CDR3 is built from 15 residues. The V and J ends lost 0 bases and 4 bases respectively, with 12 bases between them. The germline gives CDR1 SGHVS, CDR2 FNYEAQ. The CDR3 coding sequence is TGTGCCAGCAGCTTAGCGCAAGGGGCTGGCACTGAAGCTTTCTTT. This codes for CASSLAQGAGTEAFF.

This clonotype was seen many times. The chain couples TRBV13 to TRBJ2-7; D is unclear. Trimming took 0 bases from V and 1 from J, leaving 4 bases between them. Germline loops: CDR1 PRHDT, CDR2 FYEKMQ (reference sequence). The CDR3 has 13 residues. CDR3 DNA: TGTGCCAGCAGCTTAGGCATGTCCTACGAGCAGTACTTC. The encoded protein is CASSLGMSYEQYF.

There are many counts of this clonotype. CDR3 sequence: CSARDPQREVIRGETQYF. The CDR3 DNA sequence: TGCAGTGCTAGAGATCCCCAGCGGGAGGTAATCCGGGGAGAGACCCAGTACTTC. The rearrangement links TRBV20-1 to TRBJ2-5; the match to TRBD2 covers 9 bases. V shed 0 bases, J shed 4 bases, and the junction held 15 bases outside the gene matches. The CDR3 consists of 18 residues. The V gene's germline CDR1 is DFQATT and CDR2 SNEGSKA (reference sequence).

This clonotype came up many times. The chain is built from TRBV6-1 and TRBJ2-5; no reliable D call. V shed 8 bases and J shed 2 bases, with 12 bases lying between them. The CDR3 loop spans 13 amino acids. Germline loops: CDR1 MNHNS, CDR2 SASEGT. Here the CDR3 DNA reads TGTGCCAGCGCTTTACGGCTACAAGAGACCCAGTACTTC. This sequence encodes CASALRLQETQYF.

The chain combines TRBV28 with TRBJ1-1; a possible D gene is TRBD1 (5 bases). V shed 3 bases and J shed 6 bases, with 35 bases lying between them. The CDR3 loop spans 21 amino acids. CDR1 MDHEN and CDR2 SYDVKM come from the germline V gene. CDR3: CASSFGLSLFTGVPMDAEAFF. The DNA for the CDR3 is TGTGCCAGCAGTTTCGGCTTGTCACTATTTACGGGGGTTCCCATGGACGCTGAAGCTTTCTTT.

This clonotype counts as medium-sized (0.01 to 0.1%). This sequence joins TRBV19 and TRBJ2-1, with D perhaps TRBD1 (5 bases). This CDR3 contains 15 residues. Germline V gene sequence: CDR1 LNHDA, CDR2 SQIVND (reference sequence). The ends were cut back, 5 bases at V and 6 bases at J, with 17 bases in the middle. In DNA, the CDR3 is TGTGCCAGTAGTGATCTCCCAGGGTTTACCAATGAGCAGTTCTTC. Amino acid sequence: CASSDLPGFTNEQFF.

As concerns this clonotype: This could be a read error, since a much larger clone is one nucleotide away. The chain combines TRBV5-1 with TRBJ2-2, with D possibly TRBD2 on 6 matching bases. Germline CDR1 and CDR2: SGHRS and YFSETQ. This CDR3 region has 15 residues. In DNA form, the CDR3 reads TGCGCCAGCAGCTTGGACACTAGGAACACCGGGGGGCTGTTTTTT. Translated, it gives CASSLDTRNTGGLFF.

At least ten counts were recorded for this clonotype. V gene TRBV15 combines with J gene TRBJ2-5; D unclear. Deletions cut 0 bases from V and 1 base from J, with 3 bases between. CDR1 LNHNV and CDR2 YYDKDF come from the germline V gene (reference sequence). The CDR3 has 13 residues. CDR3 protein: CATSRDTQETQYF. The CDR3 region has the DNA TGTGCCACCAGCAGAGATACCCAAGAGACCCAGTACTTC.

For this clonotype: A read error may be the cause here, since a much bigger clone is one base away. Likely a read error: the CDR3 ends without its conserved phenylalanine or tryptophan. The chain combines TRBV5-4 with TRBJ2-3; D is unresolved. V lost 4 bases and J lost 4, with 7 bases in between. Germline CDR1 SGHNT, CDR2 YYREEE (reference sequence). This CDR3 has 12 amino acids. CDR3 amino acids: CASSLGSDTQYS. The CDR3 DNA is TGTGCCAGCAGCCTGGGGTCAGATACGCAGTATTCT.

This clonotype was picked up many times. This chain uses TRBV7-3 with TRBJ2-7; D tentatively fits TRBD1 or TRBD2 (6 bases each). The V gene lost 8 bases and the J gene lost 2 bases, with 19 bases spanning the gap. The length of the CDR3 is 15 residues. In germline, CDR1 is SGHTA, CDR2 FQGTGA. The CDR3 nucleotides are TGTGCCAGCTCGTTGGACCGGGGGCCCCCCTACGAGCAGTACTTC. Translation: CASSLDRGPPYEQYF.

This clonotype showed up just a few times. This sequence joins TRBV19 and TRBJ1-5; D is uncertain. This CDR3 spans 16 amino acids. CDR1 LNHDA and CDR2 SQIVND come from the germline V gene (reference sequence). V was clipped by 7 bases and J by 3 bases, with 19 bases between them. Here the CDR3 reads CASNKHRPGNNQPQHF. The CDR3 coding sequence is TGTGCCAGTAATAAGCATAGGCCGGGAAACAATCAGCCCCAGCATTTT.

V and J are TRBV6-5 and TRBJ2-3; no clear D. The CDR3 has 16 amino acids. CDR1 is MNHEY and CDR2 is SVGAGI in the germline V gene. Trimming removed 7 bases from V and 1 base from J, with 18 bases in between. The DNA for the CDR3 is TGTGCCAGCAAAAGGAAGCCCCAAGGAGGCACAGATACGCAGTATTTT. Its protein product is CASKRKPQGGTDTQYF.

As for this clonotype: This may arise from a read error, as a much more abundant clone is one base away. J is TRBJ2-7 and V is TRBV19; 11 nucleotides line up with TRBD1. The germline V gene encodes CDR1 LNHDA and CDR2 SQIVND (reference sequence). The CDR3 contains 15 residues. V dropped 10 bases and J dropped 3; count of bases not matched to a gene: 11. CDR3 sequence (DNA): TGTGCCAATGGTAATACCGGGACAGGGGGCTACGAGCAGTACTTC. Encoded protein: CANGNTGTGGYEQYF.

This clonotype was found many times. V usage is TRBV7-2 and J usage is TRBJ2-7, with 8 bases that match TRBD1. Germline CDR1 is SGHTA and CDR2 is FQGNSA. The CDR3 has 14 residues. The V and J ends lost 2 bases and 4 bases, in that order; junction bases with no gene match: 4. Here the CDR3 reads CASSLRDRIYEQYF. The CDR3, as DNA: TGTGCCAGCAGCTTACGGGACAGGATTTACGAGCAGTACTTC.

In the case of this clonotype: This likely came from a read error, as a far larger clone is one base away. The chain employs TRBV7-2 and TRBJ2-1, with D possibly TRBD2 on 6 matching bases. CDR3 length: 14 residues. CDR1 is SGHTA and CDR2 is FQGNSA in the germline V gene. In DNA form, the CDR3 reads TGTGCCAGCAGCTTGCGGGACTCCCACAATGAGCAGTTCTTC. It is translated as CASSLRDSHNEQFF.

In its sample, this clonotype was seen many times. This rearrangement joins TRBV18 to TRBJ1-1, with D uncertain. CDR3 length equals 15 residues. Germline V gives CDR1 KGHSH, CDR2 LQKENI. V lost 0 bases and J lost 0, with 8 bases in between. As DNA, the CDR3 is TGTGCCAGCTCACCACCGGGTATGCTGAACACTGAAGCTTTCTTT. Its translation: CASSPPGMLNTEAFF.

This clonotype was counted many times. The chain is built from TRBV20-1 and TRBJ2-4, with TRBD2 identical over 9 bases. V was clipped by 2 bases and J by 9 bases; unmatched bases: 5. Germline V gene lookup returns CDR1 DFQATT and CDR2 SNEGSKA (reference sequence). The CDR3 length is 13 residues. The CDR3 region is CSARQGGGGIQYF. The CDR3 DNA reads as TGCAGTGCTAGACAGGGCGGGGGGGGCATTCAGTACTTC.

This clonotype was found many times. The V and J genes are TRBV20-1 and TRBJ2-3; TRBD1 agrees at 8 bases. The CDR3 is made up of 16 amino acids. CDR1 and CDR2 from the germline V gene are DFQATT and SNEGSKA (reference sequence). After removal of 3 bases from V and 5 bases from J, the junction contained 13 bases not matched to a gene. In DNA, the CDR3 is TGCAGTGCTAGGGGAGACAGGGGAGGTTACAGAGATACGCAGTATTTT. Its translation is CSARGDRGGYRDTQYF.

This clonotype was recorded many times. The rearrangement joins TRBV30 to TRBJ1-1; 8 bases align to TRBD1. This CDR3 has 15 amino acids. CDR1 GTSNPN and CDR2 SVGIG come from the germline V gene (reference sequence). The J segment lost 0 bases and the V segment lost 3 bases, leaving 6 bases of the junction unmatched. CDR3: CAWRAPGQVNTEAFF. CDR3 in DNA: TGTGCCTGGAGGGCCCCGGGACAGGTGAACACTGAAGCTTTCTTT.

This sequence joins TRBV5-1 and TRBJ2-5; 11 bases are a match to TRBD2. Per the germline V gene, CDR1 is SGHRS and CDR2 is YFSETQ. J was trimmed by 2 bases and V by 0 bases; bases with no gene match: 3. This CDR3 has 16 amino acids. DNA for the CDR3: TGCGCCAGCAGCTTGGATAGCGGGGGGGGTCAAGAGACCCAGTACTTC. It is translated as CASSLDSGGGQETQYF.

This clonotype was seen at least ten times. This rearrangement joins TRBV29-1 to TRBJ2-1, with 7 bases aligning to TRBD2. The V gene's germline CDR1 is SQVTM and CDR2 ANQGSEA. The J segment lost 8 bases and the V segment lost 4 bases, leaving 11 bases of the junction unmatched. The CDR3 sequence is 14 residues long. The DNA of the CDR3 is TGCAGCGTTGGGGTAGGGCGTGGGGGGGATGAGCAGTTCTTC. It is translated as CSVGVGRGGDEQFF.